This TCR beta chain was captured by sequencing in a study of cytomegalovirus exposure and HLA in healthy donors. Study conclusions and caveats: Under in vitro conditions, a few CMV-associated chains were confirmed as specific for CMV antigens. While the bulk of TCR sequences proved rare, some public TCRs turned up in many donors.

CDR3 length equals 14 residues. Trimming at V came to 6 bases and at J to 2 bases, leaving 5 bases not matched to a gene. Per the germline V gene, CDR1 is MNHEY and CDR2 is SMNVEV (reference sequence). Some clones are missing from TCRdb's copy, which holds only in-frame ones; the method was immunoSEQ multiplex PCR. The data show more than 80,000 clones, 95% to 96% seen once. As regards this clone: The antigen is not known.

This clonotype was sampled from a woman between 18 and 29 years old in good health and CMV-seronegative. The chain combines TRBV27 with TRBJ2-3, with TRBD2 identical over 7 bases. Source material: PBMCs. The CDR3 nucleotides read TGTGCCAGCAGCTGGGACTATCACACAGATACGCAGTATTTT. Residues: CASSWDYHTDTQYF.